The sequence of this T cell receptor (beta chain) was determined in a study of breast tumors, draining lymph nodes, adjacent tissues. In germline, CDR1 is MNHEY, CDR2 SVGAGI. J lost 6 bases, V lost 6 bases, and 7 bases had no gene match. CDR3 size: 14 residues. Study conclusions and caveats: Tumor TCR diversity was below lymph nodes but above nontumor tissue. Findings are consistent with lymph node origin and intratumoral expansion of most tumor T cells. Tumor T cell lymph node origin was a supported hypothesis, not proven. Tumor and nontumor repertoires were significantly more similar in luminal-like than in basal-like breast cancer.

Breast cancer patients provided tissue from their axillary draining lymph nodes. Using its own MiXCR run on the multiplex PCR reads, TCRdb lists one record per CDR3 protein. This table holds some 130,000 distinct CDR3 sequences, around 20% found once. This clonotype came up a few times. The antigen is unknown. This receptor was taken from a female donor with breast cancer. Some clones in this sample may be carry-over from other donors' samples. The chain combines TRBV6-5 with TRBJ2-2, with TRBD2 matching 7 bases. Specimen: axillary lymph node tissue. CDR3 region: CASRPRLAAGELFF. CDR3 DNA: TGTGCCAGCAGACCTAGACTAGCCGCCGGGGAGCTGTTTTTT.